This record concerns one TCR beta chain sequence. The data stem from a study of blood T cell repertoires in COVID-19. Study background: PBMCs, B-cell-depleted T cells, or T cells provided the cDNA or gDNA that made up the material.

Individuals drawn from 24 US areas were roughly 18 to 95 years old. V gave up 3 bases and J gave up 7 bases, with 10 bases separating them. The CDR3 is 13 residues long. Generated by immunoSEQ multiplex PCR, the TCRdb table keeps only in-frame clones and is missing some. The repertoire includes about 250,000 clones, 75% to 90% of them detected once, and about 4.3% sits in the top ten. Sequenced material: PBMCs or T cells enriched from blood (not recorded which). The V and J genes are TRBV12-3 or TRBV12-4 and TRBJ1-5; D is unclear. The source of this sequence is a woman in her thirties who had recovered from COVID-19. DNA of the CDR3: TGTGCCAGCAGTTTCTCGGGAGGGCAGCCCCAGCATTTT. This encodes CASSFSGGQPQHF.